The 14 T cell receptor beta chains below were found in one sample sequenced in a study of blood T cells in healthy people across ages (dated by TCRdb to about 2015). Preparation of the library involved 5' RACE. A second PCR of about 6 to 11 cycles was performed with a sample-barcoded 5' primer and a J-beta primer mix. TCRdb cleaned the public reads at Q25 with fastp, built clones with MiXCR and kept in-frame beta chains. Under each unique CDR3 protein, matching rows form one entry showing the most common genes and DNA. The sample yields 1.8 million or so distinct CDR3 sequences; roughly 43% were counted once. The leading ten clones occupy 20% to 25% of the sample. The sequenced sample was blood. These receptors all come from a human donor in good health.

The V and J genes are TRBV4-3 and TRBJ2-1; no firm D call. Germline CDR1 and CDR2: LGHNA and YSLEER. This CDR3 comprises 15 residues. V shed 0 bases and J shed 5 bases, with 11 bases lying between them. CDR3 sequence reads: CASSQDLPGDNEQFF. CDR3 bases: TGCGCCAGCAGCCAAGATCTGCCTGGTGACAATGAGCAGTTCTTC.

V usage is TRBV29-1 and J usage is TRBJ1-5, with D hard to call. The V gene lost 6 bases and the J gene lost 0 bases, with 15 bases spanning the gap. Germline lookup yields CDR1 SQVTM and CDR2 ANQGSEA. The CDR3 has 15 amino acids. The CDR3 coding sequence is TGCAGCGTACGTGGAGGCGGACCTAGCAATCAGCCCCAGCATTTT. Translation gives CSVRGGGPSNQPQHF.

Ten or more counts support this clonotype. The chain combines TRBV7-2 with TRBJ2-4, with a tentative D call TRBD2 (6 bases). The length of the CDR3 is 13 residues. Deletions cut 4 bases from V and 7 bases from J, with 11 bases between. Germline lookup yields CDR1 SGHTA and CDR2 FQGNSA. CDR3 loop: CASSYTGTNIQYF. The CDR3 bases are TGTGCCAGCAGCTACACGGGGACTAACATTCAGTACTTC. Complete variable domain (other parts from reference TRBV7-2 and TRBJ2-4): GAGVSQSPSNKVTEKGKDVELRCDPISGHTALYWYRQSLGQGLEFLIYFQGNSAPDKSGLPSDRFSAERTGGSVSTLTIQRTQQEDSAVYLCASSYTGTNIQYFGAGTRLSVL.

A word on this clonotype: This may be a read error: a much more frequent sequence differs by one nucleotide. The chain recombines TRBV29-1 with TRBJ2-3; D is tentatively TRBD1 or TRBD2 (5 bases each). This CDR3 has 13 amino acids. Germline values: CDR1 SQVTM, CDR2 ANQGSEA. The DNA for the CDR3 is TGCAGCGTTACCGGGACGATTACAGATGCGCAGTATTTT. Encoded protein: CSVTGTITDAQYF.

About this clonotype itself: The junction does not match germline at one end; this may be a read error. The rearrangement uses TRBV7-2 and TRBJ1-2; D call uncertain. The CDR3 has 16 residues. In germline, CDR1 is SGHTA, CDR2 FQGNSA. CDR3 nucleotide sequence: TGTGCCAGCAGCCCCCAGCCCCTCTTATTAAACTATGACTACACCTTC. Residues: CASSPQPLLLNYDYTF.

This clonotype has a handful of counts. The CDR3 DNA reads as TGTGCCAGCAGCTGGGGGCGGGATACGCAGTATTTT. Translating it yields CASSWGRDTQYF. J is TRBJ2-3 and V is TRBV7-9, with TRBD1 as a possible D gene (6 bases). V lost 4 bases to trimming and J lost 6 bases, with 8 bases between them. There are 12 residues in the CDR3. The germline gives CDR1 SEHNR, CDR2 FQNEAQ (reference sequence).

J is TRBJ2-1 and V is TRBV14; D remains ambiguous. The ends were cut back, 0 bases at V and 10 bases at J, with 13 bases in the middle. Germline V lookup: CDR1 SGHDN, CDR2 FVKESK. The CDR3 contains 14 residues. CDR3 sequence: CASSQEVYGWEQFF. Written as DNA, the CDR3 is TGTGCCAGCAGCCAAGAAGTCTATGGCTGGGAGCAGTTCTTC. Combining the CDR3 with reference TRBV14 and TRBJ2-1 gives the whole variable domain EAGVTQFPSHSVIEKGQTVTLRCDPISGHDNLYWYRRVMGKEIKFLLHFVKESKQDESGMPNNRFLAERTGGTYSTLKVQPAELEDSGVYFCASSQEVYGWEQFFGPGTRLTVL.

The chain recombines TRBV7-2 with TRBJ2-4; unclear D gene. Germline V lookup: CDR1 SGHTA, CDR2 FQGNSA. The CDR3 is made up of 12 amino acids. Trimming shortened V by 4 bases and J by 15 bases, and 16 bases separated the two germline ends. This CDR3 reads CASSSDSYERYF. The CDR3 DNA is TGTGCCAGCAGCTCAGACTCCTACGAGCGGTACTTC.

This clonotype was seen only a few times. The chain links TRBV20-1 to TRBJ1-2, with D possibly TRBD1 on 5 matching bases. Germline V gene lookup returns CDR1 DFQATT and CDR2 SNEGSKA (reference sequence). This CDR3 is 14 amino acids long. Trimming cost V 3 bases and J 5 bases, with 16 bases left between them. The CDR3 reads CSARRQGLLYGYTF. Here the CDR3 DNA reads TGCAGTGCTAGGCGGCAGGGCCTTCTTTATGGCTACACCTTC.

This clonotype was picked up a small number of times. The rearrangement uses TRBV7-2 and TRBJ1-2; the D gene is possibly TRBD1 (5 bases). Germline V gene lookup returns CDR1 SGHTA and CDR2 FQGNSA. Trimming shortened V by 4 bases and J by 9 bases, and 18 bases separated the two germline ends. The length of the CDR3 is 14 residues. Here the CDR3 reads CASSSWGGDFSYTF. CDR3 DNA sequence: TGTGCCAGCAGCTCCTGGGGGGGAGATTTTAGCTACACCTTC.

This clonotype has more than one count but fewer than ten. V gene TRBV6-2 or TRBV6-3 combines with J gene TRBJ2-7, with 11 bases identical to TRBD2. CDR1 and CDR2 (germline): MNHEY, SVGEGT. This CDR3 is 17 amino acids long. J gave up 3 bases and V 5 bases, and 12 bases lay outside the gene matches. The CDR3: CASSGGLAETLYYEQYF. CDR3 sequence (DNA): TGTGCCAGCAGTGGGGGACTAGCGGAGACTCTCTACTACGAGCAGTACTTC.

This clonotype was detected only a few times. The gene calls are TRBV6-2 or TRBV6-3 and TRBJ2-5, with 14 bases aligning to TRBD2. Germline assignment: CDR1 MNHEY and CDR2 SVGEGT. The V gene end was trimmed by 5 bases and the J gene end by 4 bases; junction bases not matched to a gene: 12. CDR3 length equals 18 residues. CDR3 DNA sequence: TGTGCCAGCAGTACACTCCCCCCCGGGACTAGCGGGGGAGAGACCCAGTACTTC. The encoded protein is CASSTLPPGTSGGETQYF.

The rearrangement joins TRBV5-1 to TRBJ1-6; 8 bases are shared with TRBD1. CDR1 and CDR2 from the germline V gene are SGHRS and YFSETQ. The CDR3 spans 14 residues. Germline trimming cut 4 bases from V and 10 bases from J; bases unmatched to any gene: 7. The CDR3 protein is CASSIGQGKSPLHF. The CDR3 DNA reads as TGCGCCAGCAGCATCGGACAGGGAAAGTCACCCCTCCACTTT.

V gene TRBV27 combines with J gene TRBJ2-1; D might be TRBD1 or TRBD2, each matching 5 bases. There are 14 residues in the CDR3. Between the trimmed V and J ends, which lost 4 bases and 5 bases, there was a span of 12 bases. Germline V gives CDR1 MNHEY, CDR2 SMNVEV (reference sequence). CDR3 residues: CASSCTGPNNEQFF. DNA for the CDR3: TGTGCCAGCAGTTGCACGGGACCCAACAATGAGCAGTTCTTC.